Only one count was recorded for the clone carrying this TCR beta chain. Its antigen is as yet unknown. The record originates from a study of OX40 agonist ivuxolimab in advanced cancers. Study-level background: Ivuxolimab was administered intravenously to patients at 0.01 to 10 mg/kg every 2 weeks.

Study observations and caveats: Clonal expansion by week 6 occurred in CD4+ and CD8+ blood T cells (at 0.1 to 3.0 mg/kg). Expanded peripheral T-cell antigen specificity went undetermined. Averaged across samples, CD8+ T cells carried more expanded clones than CD4+ did.

The assay was immunoSEQ multiplex PCR, and TCRdb's table has in-frame clones only and misses some. The sample shows over 20,000 clones, 60% to 80% of them seen only once. The receptor was derived from an adult with an advanced solid tumor such as melanoma, head and neck, liver or kidney cancer. Sequenced material: CD4+ or CD8+ T cells sorted from blood, taken in a trial of the OX40 agonist ivuxolimab.

CDR3 DNA sequence: TGTGCCAGCAGCCCCTGGGATCAGCCCCAGCATTTT. Its protein product is CASSPWDQPQHF. The chain carries TRBV7-9 and TRBJ1-5, with no clear D. Germline V gives CDR1 SEHNR, CDR2 FQNEAQ (reference sequence). The CDR3 is made up of 12 amino acids. Trimming stripped 5 bases from V and 5 bases from J, with 7 bases between.